The 2 T cell receptor beta chains below were found in one sample sequenced in a study of glioma-infiltrating T cells. Using RNA template, CDR3s of TCR alpha and beta were amplified with iRepertoire arm-PCR. TCRdb fed the multiplex PCR reads into MiXCR, producing one record per CDR3 protein. The sample records about 190,000 distinct CDR3 sequences, more than 25% being singletons. The sequencing sample was made of glioma tissue, nonneoplastic brain tissue, or PBMCs (not recorded which). Receptors originate from a human donor with low-grade glioma or glioblastoma, undergoing nonglioma brain surgery, or in good health (not recorded which).

This clonotype was seen ten or more times. The chain joins TRBV7-2 to TRBJ1-2, with TRBD1 matching over 9 bases. Trimming at V came to 4 bases and at J to 2 bases, leaving 5 bases not matched to a gene. The CDR3 sequence is 15 residues long. Germline V gene lookup returns CDR1 SGHTA and CDR2 FQGNSA. The CDR3 loop reads CASSSGQGGNYGYTF. CDR3 nucleotide sequence: TGTGCCAGCAGCTCGGGACAGGGCGGGAACTATGGCTACACCTTC. Supplemented by reference TRBV7-2 and TRBJ1-2, the full variable domain reads GAGVSQSPSNKVTEKGKDVELRCDPISGHTALYWYRQSLGQGLEFLIYFQGNSAPDKSGLPSDRFSAERTGGSVSTLTIQRTQQEDSAVYLCASSSGQGGNYGYTFGSGTRLTVV.

Worth noting for this clonotype: Without the conserved terminal phenylalanine or tryptophan, this CDR3 likely stems from a read error. The rearrangement links TRBV4-1 to TRBJ1-1; D unresolved. Germline V lookup: CDR1 MGHRA, CDR2 YSYEKL. This CDR3 region has 13 residues. Trimming shortened V by 7 bases and J by 4 bases, and 13 bases separated the two germline ends. The CDR3 here is CASTAEWPTEAFL. The CDR3, as DNA: TGCGCCAGCACGGCAGAGTGGCCCACTGAAGCTTTCCTT.